Listed below are T cell receptor beta chains from one sample, sequenced in a study of T cell responses to AZD1222 COVID-19 vaccine. Assay used: immunoSEQ multiplex PCR; TCRdb lists only in-frame clones, some missing. The sample records around 150,000 clones, around 90% being singletons. The material was peripheral blood, obtained on day 0 of AZD1222 vaccination. The receptors stem from an adult in good health. CDR3s include the opening cysteine and the closing phenylalanine or tryptophan. The order of the fields is V gene, D gene, J gene, clone size, CDR3 DNA, CDR3 protein. A D gene is named only where the DNA matches it firmly. Only some rows state a clone size, as once, few, many or a class for expanded clones.

>TRBV19|TRBD1|TRBJ2-7|once
TGTGCCAGTAGTAGTCCCGGGACAGGGGCCTACGAGCAGTACTTC
CASSSPGTGAYEQYF
>TRBV14|-|TRBJ2-1|-
TGTGCCAGCAGCCAAGGGTTTGGAATGGGTGAGCAGTTCTTC
CASSQGFGMGEQFF
>TRBV7-9|-|TRBJ1-2|-
TGTGCCAGCAGCTCTCAGGGGTTCTATGGCTACACCTTC
CASSSQGFYGYTF
>TRBV4-1|TRBD1|TRBJ2-2|-
TGCGCCAGCAGCCATCTAGACAGGGTCAACACCGGGGAGCTGTTTTTT
CASSHLDRVNTGELFF
>TRBV6-5|-|TRBJ2-7|-
TGTGCCAGCAGATTGAGGGGCCGAGGGGCCGAGCAGTACTTC
CASRLRGRGAEQYF
>TRBV28|TRBD2|TRBJ2-7|once
TGTGCCAGCAGCCAAAGCGGACTAGCGCCTTCCTACGAGCAGTACTTC
CASSQSGLAPSYEQYF
>TRBV11-1|TRBD1|TRBJ2-7|-
TGTGCCAGCAGCTTCGGACAGGGAGGCTACGAGCAGTACTTC
CASSFGQGGYEQYF
>TRBV11-2|TRBD1|TRBJ1-1|-
TGTGCCAGCAGCCCCGCGGGACAGGGGGCCGCTGAAGCTTTCTTT
CASSPAGQGAAEAFF
>TRBV3-1/TRBV3-2|-|TRBJ1-5|-
TGTGCCAGCAGCCAAGATAGAGGGGCTAGCAATCAGCCCCAGCATTTT
CASSQDRGASNQPQHF
>TRBV7-9|TRBD2|TRBJ2-1|-
TGTGCCAGCAGCGGCACTAGACGGGAGGGGAGCTCCTACAATGAGCAGTTCTTC
CASSGTRREGSSYNEQFF
>TRBV14|-|TRBJ1-2|-
TGTGCCAGCAGCCCTATCAAGCTGTGGCAGGGCGCCGGCTACACCTTC
CASSPIKLWQGAGYTF
>TRBV28|-|TRBJ1-1|-
TGTGCCAGCAAGCCCAGGGTGGAGGACACTGAAGCTTTCTTT
CASKPRVEDTEAFF
>TRBV2|-|TRBJ1-2|-
TGTGCCAGCAGTGAAGAGGGGGGCTACACCTTC
CASSEEGGYTF
>TRBV3-1/TRBV3-2|-|TRBJ2-1|-
TGTGCCAGCAGCCCCTGGGACCGCAGCTCCTACAATGAGCAGTTCTTC
CASSPWDRSSYNEQFF
>TRBV29-1|TRBD1|TRBJ1-1|-
TGCAGCGTTGGACAGGGGATAGGAGAAGCTTTCTTT
CSVGQGIGEAFF